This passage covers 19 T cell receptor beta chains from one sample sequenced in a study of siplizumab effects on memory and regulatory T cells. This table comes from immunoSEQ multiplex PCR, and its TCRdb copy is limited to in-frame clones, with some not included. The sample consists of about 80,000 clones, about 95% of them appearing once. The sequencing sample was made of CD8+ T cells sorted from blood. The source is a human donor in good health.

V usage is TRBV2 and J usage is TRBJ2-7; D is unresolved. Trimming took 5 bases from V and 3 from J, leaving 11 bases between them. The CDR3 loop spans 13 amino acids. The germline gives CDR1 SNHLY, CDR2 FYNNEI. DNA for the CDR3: TGTGCCAGCAGTTTCAATTTAGTCTACGAGCAGTACTTC. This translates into CASSFNLVYEQYF.

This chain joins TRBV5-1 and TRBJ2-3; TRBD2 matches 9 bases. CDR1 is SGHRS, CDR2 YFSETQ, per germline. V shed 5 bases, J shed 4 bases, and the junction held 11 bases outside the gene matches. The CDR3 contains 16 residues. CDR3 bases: TGCGCCAGCAGGATTCTACCGGGACTAGCAGCAGATACGCAGTATTTT. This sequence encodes CASRILPGLAADTQYF.

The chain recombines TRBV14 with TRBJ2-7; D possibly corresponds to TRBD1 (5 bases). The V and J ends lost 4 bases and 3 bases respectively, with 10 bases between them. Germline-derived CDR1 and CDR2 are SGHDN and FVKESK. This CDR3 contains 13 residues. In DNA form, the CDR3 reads TGTGCCAGCAGCCGCCCCGACAGCTACGAGCAGTACTTC. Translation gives CASSRPDSYEQYF.

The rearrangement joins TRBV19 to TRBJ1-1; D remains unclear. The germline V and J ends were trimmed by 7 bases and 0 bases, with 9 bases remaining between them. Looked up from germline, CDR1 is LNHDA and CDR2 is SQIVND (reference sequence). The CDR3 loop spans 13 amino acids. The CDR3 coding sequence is TGTGCCAGTAAGACTTTTATGAACACTGAAGCTTTCTTT. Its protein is CASKTFMNTEAFF. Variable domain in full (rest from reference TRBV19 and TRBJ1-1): DGGITQSPKYLFRKEGQNVTLSCEQNLNHDAMYWYRQDPGQGLRLIYYSQIVNDFQKGDIAEGYSVSREKKESFPLTVTSAQKNPTAFYLCASKTFMNTEAFFGQGTRLTVV.

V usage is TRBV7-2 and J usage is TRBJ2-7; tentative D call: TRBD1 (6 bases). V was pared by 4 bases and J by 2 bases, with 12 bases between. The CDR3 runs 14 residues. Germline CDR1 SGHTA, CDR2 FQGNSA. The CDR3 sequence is CASSSTGPPYEQYF. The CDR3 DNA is TGTGCCAGCAGCTCCACAGGGCCCCCCTACGAGCAGTACTTC.

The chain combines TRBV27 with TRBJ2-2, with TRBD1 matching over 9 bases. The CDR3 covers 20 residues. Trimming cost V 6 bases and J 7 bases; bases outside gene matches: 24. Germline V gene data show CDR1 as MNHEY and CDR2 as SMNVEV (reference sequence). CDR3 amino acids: CASSLINNPGQGISYGELFF. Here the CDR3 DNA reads TGTGCCAGCAGCCTAATAAACAATCCGGGACAGGGCATTTCTTACGGGGAGCTGTTTTTT.

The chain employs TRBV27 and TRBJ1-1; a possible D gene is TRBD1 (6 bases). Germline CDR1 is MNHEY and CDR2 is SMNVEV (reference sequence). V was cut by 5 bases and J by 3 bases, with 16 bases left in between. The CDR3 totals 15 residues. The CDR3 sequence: CASSPNTGLDTEAFF. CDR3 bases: TGTGCCAGCAGTCCTAACACAGGGTTGGACACTGAAGCTTTCTTT.

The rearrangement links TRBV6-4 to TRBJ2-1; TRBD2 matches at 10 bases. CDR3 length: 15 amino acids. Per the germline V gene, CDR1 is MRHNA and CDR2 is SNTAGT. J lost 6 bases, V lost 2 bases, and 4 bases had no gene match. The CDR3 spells CASSDLPSGSNEQFF. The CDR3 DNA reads TGTGCCAGCAGTGACCTGCCTAGCGGGAGCAATGAGCAGTTCTTC.

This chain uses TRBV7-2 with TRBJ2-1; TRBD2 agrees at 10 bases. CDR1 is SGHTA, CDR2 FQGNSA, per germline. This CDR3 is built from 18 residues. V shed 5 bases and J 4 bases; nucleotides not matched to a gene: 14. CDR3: CASSPRGTSVPEYNEQFF. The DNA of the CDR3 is TGTGCCAGCAGCCCCAGAGGGACTAGCGTCCCAGAATACAATGAGCAGTTCTTC.

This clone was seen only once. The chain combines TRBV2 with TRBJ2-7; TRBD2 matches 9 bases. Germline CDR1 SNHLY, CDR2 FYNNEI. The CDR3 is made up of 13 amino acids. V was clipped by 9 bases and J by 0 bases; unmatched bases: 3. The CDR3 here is CARSGRSSYEQYF. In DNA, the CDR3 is TGTGCCAGGAGCGGGAGGAGCTCCTACGAGCAGTACTTC.

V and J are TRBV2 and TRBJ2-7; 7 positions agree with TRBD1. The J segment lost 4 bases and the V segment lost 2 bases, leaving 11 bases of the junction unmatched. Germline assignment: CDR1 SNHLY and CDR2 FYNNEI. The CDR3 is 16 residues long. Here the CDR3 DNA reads TGTGCCAGCAGTGAACTAGCCGGGACAGTGAATTACGAGCAGTACTTC. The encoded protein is CASSELAGTVNYEQYF.

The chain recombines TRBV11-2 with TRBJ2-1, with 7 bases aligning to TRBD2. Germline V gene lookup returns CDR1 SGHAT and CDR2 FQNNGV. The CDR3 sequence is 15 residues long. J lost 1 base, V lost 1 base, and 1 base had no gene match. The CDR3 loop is CASSLAGGSYNEQFF. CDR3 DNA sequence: TGTGCCAGCAGCTTAGCGGGAGGTTCCTACAATGAGCAGTTCTTC.

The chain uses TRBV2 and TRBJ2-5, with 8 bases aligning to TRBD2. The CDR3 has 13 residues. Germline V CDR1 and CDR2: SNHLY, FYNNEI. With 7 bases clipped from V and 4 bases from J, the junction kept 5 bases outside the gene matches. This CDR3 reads CASTGGVLETQYF. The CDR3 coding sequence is TGTGCCAGCACGGGGGGGGTATTAGAGACCCAGTACTTC. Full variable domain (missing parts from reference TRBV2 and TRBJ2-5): EPEVTQTPSHQVTQMGQEVILRCVPISNHLYFYWYRQILGQKVEFLVSFYNNEISEKSEIFDDQFSVERPDGSNFTLKIRSTKLEDSAMYFCASTGGVLETQYFGPGTRLLVL.

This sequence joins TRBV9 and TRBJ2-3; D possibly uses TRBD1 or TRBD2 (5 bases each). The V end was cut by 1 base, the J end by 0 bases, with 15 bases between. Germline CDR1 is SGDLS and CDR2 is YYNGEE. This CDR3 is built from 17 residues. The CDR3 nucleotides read TGTGCCAGCAGCGTATCGGGGACCTTACCTAGCACAGATACGCAGTATTTT. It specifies CASSVSGTLPSTDTQYF.

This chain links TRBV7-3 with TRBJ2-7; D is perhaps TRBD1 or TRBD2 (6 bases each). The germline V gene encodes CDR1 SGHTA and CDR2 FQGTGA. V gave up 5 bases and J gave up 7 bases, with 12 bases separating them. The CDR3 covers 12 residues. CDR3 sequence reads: CASSERGTEQYF. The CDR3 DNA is TGTGCCAGCAGCGAACGGGGGACAGAGCAGTACTTC. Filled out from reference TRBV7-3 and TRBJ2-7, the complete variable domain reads GAGVSQTPSNKVTEKGKYVELRCDPISGHTALYWYRQSLGQGPEFLIYFQGTGAADDSGLPNDRFFAVRPEGSVSTLKIQRTERGDSAVYLCASSERGTEQYFGPGTRLTVT.

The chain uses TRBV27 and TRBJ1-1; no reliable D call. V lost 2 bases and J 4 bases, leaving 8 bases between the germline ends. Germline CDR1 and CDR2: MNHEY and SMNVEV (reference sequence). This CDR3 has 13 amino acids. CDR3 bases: TGTGCCAGCAGTTTAATTAAAATCACTGAAGCTTTCTTT. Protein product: CASSLIKITEAFF.

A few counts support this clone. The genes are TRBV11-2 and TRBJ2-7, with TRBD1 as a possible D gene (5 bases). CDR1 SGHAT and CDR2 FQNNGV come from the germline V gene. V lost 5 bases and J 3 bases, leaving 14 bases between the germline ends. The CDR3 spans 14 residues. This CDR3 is CASSPGHTDYEQYF. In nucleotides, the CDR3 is TGTGCCAGCAGCCCTGGACATACAGACTACGAGCAGTACTTC.

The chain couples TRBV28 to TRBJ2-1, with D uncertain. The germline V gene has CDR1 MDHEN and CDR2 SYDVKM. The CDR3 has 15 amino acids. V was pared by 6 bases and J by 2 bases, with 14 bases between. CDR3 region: CASRHRTGPYNEQFF. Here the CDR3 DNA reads TGTGCCAGCAGGCATAGAACCGGCCCCTACAATGAGCAGTTCTTC.

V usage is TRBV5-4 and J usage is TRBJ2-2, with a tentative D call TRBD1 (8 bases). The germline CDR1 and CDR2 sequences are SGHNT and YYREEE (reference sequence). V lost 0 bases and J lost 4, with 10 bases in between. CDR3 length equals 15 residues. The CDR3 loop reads CASSLDRGGTGELFF. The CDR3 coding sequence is TGTGCCAGCAGCTTGGACAGGGGGGGCACCGGGGAGCTGTTTTTT.